A selection of T cell receptor beta chains follows, all from one sample in a study of blood T cell repertoires in COVID-19. The protocol was immunoSEQ multiplex PCR, while the TCRdb copy is restricted to in-frame clones and leaves out a portion. This sample has hundreds of thousands of clones, with about nine tenths found just once. Specimen: PBMCs or T cells enriched from blood (not recorded which). These receptor sequences come from a woman aged 40 to 49 who had recovered from COVID-19. Each CDR3 is given with its conserved first and last residue. A D gene is named only where the DNA matches it firmly. Some rows mark clone size as missing; the rest say once, few, many or name a class of expanded clone.

V gene,J gene,clone size,D gene,CDR3 DNA,CDR3 protein
TRBV30,TRBJ1-6,.,TRBD1,TGTGCCTGGAGTCCAGAAGCGTCCGGGACAGGGGATTCACCCCTCCACTTT,CAWSPEASGTGDSPLHF
TRBV6-5,TRBJ2-7,.,TRBD2,TGTGCCAGCAGCCGCCGGGCTAGCGGGGACTACGAGCAGTACTTC,CASSRRASGDYEQYF
TRBV9,TRBJ2-3,.,TRBD1,TGTGCCAGCGACAGGGGGTTCAACACAGATACGCAGTATTTT,CASDRGFNTDTQYF
TRBV2,TRBJ1-1,.,.,TGTGCCAGCAGCTTTAACAGGGCTGGGAACAGTGAAGCTTTCTTT,CASSFNRAGNSEAFF
TRBV6-6,TRBJ1-2,.,.,TGTGCCAGCAGTTACTCGATGTCTCCGTGGAGCTATGGCTACACCTTC,CASSYSMSPWSYGYTF
TRBV19,TRBJ1-1,.,.,TGTGCCAGTAGCGGATCCAGGGACACTGAAGCTTTCTTT,CASSGSRDTEAFF
TRBV6-1,TRBJ1-2,.,TRBD1,TGTGCCAGCAGTGAGGCTTGGACAGGGACATTTGGCTACACCTTC,CASSEAWTGTFGYTF
TRBV27,TRBJ2-5,.,TRBD2,TGTGCCAGCAGTTTATCGCTAGCGGGGGGAGAGACCCAGTACTTC,CASSLSLAGGETQYF
TRBV2,TRBJ2-3,few,.,TGTGCCAGCAGTATAAGGGAGCTAAGCACAGATACGCAGTATTTT,CASSIRELSTDTQYF
TRBV2,TRBJ1-5,.,.,TGTGCCAGCAGGCCTCTGGGGGCAGGCAATCAGCCCCAGCATTTT,CASRPLGAGNQPQHF
TRBV7-3,TRBJ2-3,once,TRBD2,TGTGCCAGCAGCTCCGGACTAGCGGGATTTAGCACAGATACGCAGTATTTT,CASSSGLAGFSTDTQYF
TRBV5-1,TRBJ2-7,.,TRBD1,TGCGCCAGCAGCTTGGAGCCCAGGGGGCCCACCTACGAGCAGTACTTC,CASSLEPRGPTYEQYF